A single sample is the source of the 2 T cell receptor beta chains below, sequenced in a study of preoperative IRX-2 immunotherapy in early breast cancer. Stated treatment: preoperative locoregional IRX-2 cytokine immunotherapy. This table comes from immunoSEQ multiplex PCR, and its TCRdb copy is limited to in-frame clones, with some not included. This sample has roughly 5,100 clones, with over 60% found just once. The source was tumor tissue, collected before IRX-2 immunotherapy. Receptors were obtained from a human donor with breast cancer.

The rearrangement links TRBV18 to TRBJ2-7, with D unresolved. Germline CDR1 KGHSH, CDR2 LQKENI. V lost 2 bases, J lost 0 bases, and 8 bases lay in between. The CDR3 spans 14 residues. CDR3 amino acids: CASSPRTDSYEQYF. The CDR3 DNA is TGTGCCAGCTCACCAAGGACGGACTCCTACGAGCAGTACTTC. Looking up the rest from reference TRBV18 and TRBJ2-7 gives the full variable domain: NAGVMQNPRHLVRRRGQEARLRCSPMKGHSHVYWYRQLPEEGLKFMVYLQKENIIDESGMPKERFSAEFPKEGPSILRIQQVVRGDSAAYFCASSPRTDSYEQYFGPGTRLTVT.

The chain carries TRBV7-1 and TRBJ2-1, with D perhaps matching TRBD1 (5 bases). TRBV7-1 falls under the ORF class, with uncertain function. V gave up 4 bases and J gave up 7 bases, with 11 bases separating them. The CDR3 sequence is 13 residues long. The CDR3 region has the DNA TGTGCCAGCAGCTTACAGGTTTGGAATGAGCAGTTCTTC. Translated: CASSLQVWNEQFF.